This TCR beta chain emerged from a study of cytomegalovirus exposure and HLA in healthy donors (dated by TCRdb to between 2016 and 2019). About the investigation overall: An earlier analysis of 587 of the donors reported about 280 Gb of sequence data and 100 million to 120 million unique TCR beta sequences obtained from around 190 million T cells. Besides the first cohort of approximately 710 subjects, a separate validation cohort made up of about 120 different subjects was used. The genetic ancestry cluster associated with self-reported Caucasian donors included 81% of the 300 to 450 genotyped donors. A later genetic analysis used genome-wide SNP genotypes for about 65% of the 666 donors, treating that subset as a discovery cohort. The aim of the study was to test whether cataloging public T cell receptors could identify signatures of past pathogen exposure. In a later analysis, previously published TCR beta repertoires from 600 to 850 donors were re-analyzed and high-resolution HLA genotyping was added so that TCR occurrence patterns could be studied. High-throughput TCR immunosequencing, statistical association of individual TCRs with disease status, and machine learning were combined to predict cytomegalovirus infection status. Every repertoire in the discovery cohort had been generated on one and the same sequencing platform. In an earlier analysis of roughly 540 of the donors, high-throughput TCR beta sequencing was used to judge whether each TCR beta V gene segment behaved as functional or pseudogenic. Five DR-DQ haplotypes were handled as single units for association and clustering because linkage in the cohort was strong. Donor age, sex, ethnicity and CMV serostatus were compiled alongside the repertoire data. Across some 400 genotyped donors of the cohort, an average of roughly 200,000 unique TCR beta nucleotide sequences per donor were sequenced, and roughly a sixth of those sequences were non-productive. The study used immunosequencing to profile the T cell repertoires of 666 subjects and linked those repertoires to cytomegalovirus serostatus. An early release covering some 640 HLA-typed donors comprised approximately 290 gigabases of sequencing data and approximately 80 million unique TCR sequences. HLA typing covered class I and class II loci at four-digit resolution. Typing coverage differed by locus: A, B, C, DRB1 and DQB1 were typed in roughly 620-630 donors, DQA1 in around 500, DPA1 in 600 to 610, and DPB1 in approximately 450. In the later analysis, no new phenotypic data were used to find candidate immune exposures; instead, reliance was placed on TCR beta sequences and their occurrence across donors.

The cohort comprised around 690 healthy bone marrow donors. All cohort members were sampled while nominally healthy, although unrecorded immune exposures were likely present. The donor was CMV seropositive and was included in the group of 250 to 300 seropositive cohort members. A peripheral blood sample was collected from each donor, and TCR beta sequencing was performed on peripheral blood mononuclear cells. Genomic DNA was extracted from the blood cell samples with the Qiagen DNeasy Blood Extraction Kit. Details on this clone: No cognate antigen has been identified for it. Per-base qualities were not stored, and no clone one base away is much larger.

What the work shows at the level of the full study, not this receptor alone: The classifier was reported to diagnose cytomegalovirus status with high specificity and sensitivity in both the original and validation cohorts. A later analysis reported that several top co-occurrence clusters appeared linked to parvovirus B19, influenza, CMV and Epstein-Barr virus. A total of 150 to 200 TCR beta chains were listed by the study as associated with cytomegalovirus. In an earlier analysis of approximately 600 of the donors, most TCR beta V segments were observed in productive rearrangements about 90% or about 30% of the time, broadly matching IMGT annotations. Some IMGT-functional V segments, including TRBV6-2 and TRBV6-3, could not be told apart with the 87-base-pair reads, so those segments were excluded. In vitro tests confirmed that a few of the cytomegalovirus-associated TCR beta chains recognize cytomegalovirus antigens. In a later analysis, HLA-associated TCR beta chains were found to be more clonally expanded and to have lower generation probabilities than equally common non-associated chains. A later analysis found that TCR association rates varied across HLA loci, with DRB1 alleles showing the most associated TCRs and HLA-C alleles the fewest. While some public TCRs were present in many individuals, most TCR sequences turned up only very rarely across donors. According to a later analysis, most CMV-associated TCR beta chains appeared to be HLA-restricted, and the HLA associations seemed to be driven largely by CMV exposure. Because HLA typing was missing for some donors at each locus, association tests included only the typed subset. Roughly uniform sequencing depth across donors was assumed in presence/absence analyses, although this assumption may not hold. According to the authors, the approach could potentially be generalized to other disease states and immunological phenotypes. In a later analysis, around 15,000 TCR beta sequences were associated with specific HLA alleles at a false discovery rate of 0.05. According to a later genetic analysis, donors in an Asian-associated ancestry cluster had fewer N-insertions in productive TCRs than the roughly 670-donor mean. Seventeen rarely observed V segments, including chromosome 9 orphons, were excluded from the earlier analysis of approximately 600 of the donors because counts were too low. A group of highly shared sequence variants was considered likely to be a technical artifact of the sequencing pipeline. A later genetic analysis associated a missense DCLRE1C variant with V-gene and J-gene trimming of TCR beta chains, and an independent cohort replicated the association. A further reported finding was that TCR beta sequences accurately predicted the HLA-A and HLA-B alleles for most subjects in the first cohort. Correlated functional status among segregating V segments might be attributable to linkage disequilibrium, but an unknown experimental factor could not be ruled out. In this cohort, only TCR beta chains were sequenced, and detectable features were limited by the absence of alpha or paired-chain data. When HLA alleles, especially DR and DQ, strongly co-occurred, attributing TCR associations to individual alleles was difficult. Immune exposure information for the cohort was limited to CMV serostatus.

The CDR3 holds 14 amino acids from the cysteine to the phenylalanine. Just the 42-base CDR3 DNA is kept, in frame starting at base 1. The germline V gene (reference sequence) gives CDR1 as LNHDA and CDR2 as SQIVND. A distance of 13 bases separates the germline ends of V and J, which lose 3 bases and 4 bases respectively. The library was obtained by the immunoSEQ multiplex PCR assay. The multiplex PCR relied on a mix of 60 forward primers for TCR Vbeta segments and 13 reverse primers for TCR Jbeta segments. The CDR3 region of rearranged TCR beta genes was amplified from genomic DNA by a multiplex PCR assay. Amplified TCR beta libraries were sequenced as 87-base-pair reads on the Illumina HiSeq System. Turning to the authors' computational methods: Across the 670 or so repertoires, a later analysis counted 78 million or so unique TCR beta chains, roughly 11 million of which were shared by at least two donors. Raw reads were error-corrected and collapsed into unique sequences with a nearest-neighbor algorithm that merged closely related sequences to remove PCR and sequencing errors. Alignment of CDR3 sequences to IMGT reference sequences was used to assign V, D and J gene segments. Each retained sequence needed at least a six-nucleotide match to both a V gene segment and a J gene segment. A rearrangement counted as productive if the CDR3 had no stop codons and remained in frame with V and J, and every other rearrangement counted as non-productive. Following IMGT convention, CDR3 was defined as the stretch from the second conserved V-encoded cysteine up to the conserved J-encoded phenylalanine. Sequences without an unambiguous match to a single V gene segment were excluded from the earlier analysis of a few hundred of the donors. In an earlier analysis of roughly 600 of the donors, a V segment was called functional when productive rearrangements were above 56.7%, and segregating when the standard deviation between donors exceeded 5%. To diagnose cytomegalovirus status from the catalog of TCR beta chain sequences, a statistical classification framework was built. V and J gene assignment, in a later analysis, came from comparing TCR nucleotide sequences with IMGT/GENE-DB human TR gene sequences. A later analysis assigned CDR3 sequences and most-parsimonious VDJ recombination scenarios with the TCRdist pipeline. A later analysis defined each TCR beta chain by its CDR3 amino acid sequence plus V-gene family, and excluded reads lacking a unique V-gene family. As a way to deal with suspected cross-contamination and a sequencing artifact, a later analysis dropped 640 or so nucleotide sequences that were highly shared and had low generation probability. In a later analysis, a clonal expansion index was calculated for each public chain from normalized within-repertoire ranks of inferred template counts. A later analysis computed generation probabilities with a VDJ recombination model fitted to out-of-frame rearrangements, and checked the results against IGoR. Hypergeometric tests were used in a later analysis to score TCR-TCR, TCR-HLA and TCR-CMV co-occurrence, with a repertoire-size bias correction applied to the TCR pairs. To estimate false discovery rates, a later analysis permuted the HLA or CMV assignments 20 times. In a later analysis, co-occurring TCRs were grouped using DBSCAN, with TCRdist sequence similarity added in when clustering inside HLA-allele-positive subsets. For co-occurrence clustering, repertoires with fewer than 30,000 or more than 120,000 public chains were excluded, along with about five repertoires with anomalous nucleotide sharing. Imported from immuneACCESS, the table was reduced by TCRdb to in-frame sequences with V and J called. These copies leave out some clones; in studies compared against another copy, an unresolved V gene accounts for under half, and the cause of the remainder is not known. V and J calls and clone size are those listed in that table; D and trimming were worked out from the DNA. The sample has 95,000 to 110,000 clones on record, roughly three quarters of them singletons. Together, the top ten hold 4% of the sample.

Sequenced sample: PBMCs. The sequence joins TRBV19 to TRBJ2-7; the D gene assignment is ambiguous. The source is a middle-aged man in good health and CMV-seropositive. The CDR3 region: CASSIGPGSYEQYF. At the DNA level, the sequence is TGTGCCAGTAGTATTGGTCCGGGTTCGTACGAGCAGTACTTC.